This TCR beta chain is from a study of CD8+ T cells in alopecia areata. The overall study: Tofacitinib treatment spanned 6 to 18 months, with 6 months off drug afterward.

Overall study findings and caveats: Normal skin's resident alphabeta T cells are also sequenced in scalp samples. An increase in clonality over normal scalp was evident in lesional scalp, especially alopecia totalis/universalis.

As regards this clone: What it binds is unknown.

Germline CDR1 SNHLY, CDR2 FYNNEI. V was cut by 4 bases and J by 2 bases, with 10 bases left in between. This CDR3 contains 14 residues. Peripheral blood and lesional scalp punch biopsies came from alopecia areata patients. Once RNA had been extracted, it was reverse transcribed into cDNA to act as the sequencing template. Assay: immunoSEQ multiplex PCR; the TCRdb copy retains only in-frame clones and omits some. The table includes around 160,000 clones, around 87% detected once. The sample in question was CD8+ T cells sorted from blood, obtained at week 0. The TCR originated in a human donor with alopecia areata. The chain links TRBV2 to TRBJ2-3, with D possibly being TRBD2 (6 bases). DNA of the CDR3: TGTGCCAGCAGTGGGGACTCCGACACAGATACGCAGTATTTT. It yields the protein CASSGDSDTDTQYF.